Each of the 7 T cell receptor beta chains below was sequenced from the same sample in a study of blood T cell repertoires in COVID-19 (dated by TCRdb to 2020 to 2022). Library construction relied on the immunoSEQ multiplex PCR assay. The table was pulled from immuneACCESS by TCRdb, which kept in-frame rearrangements only. Such tables lose some clones; where checked, under half of the loss comes from unresolved V genes, and the rest has no known cause. Across this sample there are approximately 94,000 clones, with just under 80% seen only once. Approximately 29% of the sample is held by the ten biggest clonotypes. Sequencing input: peripheral blood. The receptor set was obtained from a man between 65 and 85 years old with active or convalescent COVID-19.

This clone was counted only a few times. V and J are TRBV11-1 and TRBJ1-1, with D possibly being TRBD1 (5 bases). This CDR3 contains 15 residues. V was cut by 3 bases and J by 4 bases, with 15 bases left in between. Per the germline V gene, CDR1 is SGHAT and CDR2 is FQDESV (reference sequence). CDR3 DNA: TGTGCCAGCAGCTTGTACTTTGGGGCCGGCACTGAAGCTTTCTTT. Protein product: CASSLYFGAGTEAFF.

The gene calls are TRBV5-1 and TRBJ1-2; a possible D gene is TRBD1 (6 bases). There are 13 residues in the CDR3. CDR1 is SGHRS, CDR2 YFSETQ, per germline. V was clipped by 5 bases and J by 3 bases, with 11 bases between them. In DNA form, the CDR3 reads TGCGCCAGCAGGGGACAATCTCACTATGGCTACACCTTC. Amino acid sequence: CASRGQSHYGYTF.

This sequence joins TRBV24-1 and TRBJ2-3, with 9 bases aligning to TRBD1. Trimming at V came to 6 bases and at J to 4 bases, leaving 10 bases not matched to a gene. This CDR3 has 16 amino acids. Germline V lookup: CDR1 KGHDR, CDR2 SFDVKD. The CDR3 DNA sequence: TGTGCCACCAGTCGGGGGCGGGACAGGGCAGCAGATACGCAGTATTTT. Translation gives CATSRGRDRAADTQYF.

The V gene is TRBV10-3, the J gene TRBJ1-3; the D gene is possibly TRBD1 (6 bases). Per the germline V gene, CDR1 is ENHRY and CDR2 is SYGVKD. This CDR3 has 17 residues. Trimming took 5 bases from V and 4 from J, leaving 21 bases between them. This CDR3 reads CAISSQGGGFGGNTIYF. The CDR3 DNA reads TGTGCCATCAGTTCTCAGGGTGGGGGCTTCGGGGGAAACACCATATATTTT.

The V gene is TRBV19, the J gene TRBJ1-5; 9 bases map to TRBD1. Per the germline V gene, CDR1 is LNHDA and CDR2 is SQIVND (reference sequence). With V trimmed by 4 bases and J by 6 bases, 13 bases remained unmatched. The CDR3 runs to 17 residues. This CDR3 reads CASSTSGTGTHSQPQHF. CDR3 bases: TGTGCCAGTAGTACCTCCGGGACAGGGACACACTCTCAGCCCCAGCATTTT.

The V gene is TRBV18, the J gene TRBJ1-2, with D unclear. With 3 bases removed from V and 2 bases from J, the gap between germline ends came to 10 bases. This CDR3 has 14 residues. The germline V gene encodes CDR1 KGHSH and CDR2 LQKENI. CDR3 residues: CASSPEYVNYGYTF. CDR3 coding DNA: TGTGCCAGCTCACCGGAGTATGTGAACTATGGCTACACCTTC.

The gene calls are TRBV29-1 and TRBJ1-2; possibly TRBD1 for D (6 bases). The CDR3 contains 13 residues. Trimming removed 5 bases at V and 4 bases at J, with 14 bases between. Per the germline V gene, CDR1 is SQVTM and CDR2 is ANQGSEA. The chain's CDR3 is CSVLSGQSYGYTF. Here the CDR3 DNA reads TGCAGCGTTTTGTCTGGACAGTCCTATGGCTACACCTTC.